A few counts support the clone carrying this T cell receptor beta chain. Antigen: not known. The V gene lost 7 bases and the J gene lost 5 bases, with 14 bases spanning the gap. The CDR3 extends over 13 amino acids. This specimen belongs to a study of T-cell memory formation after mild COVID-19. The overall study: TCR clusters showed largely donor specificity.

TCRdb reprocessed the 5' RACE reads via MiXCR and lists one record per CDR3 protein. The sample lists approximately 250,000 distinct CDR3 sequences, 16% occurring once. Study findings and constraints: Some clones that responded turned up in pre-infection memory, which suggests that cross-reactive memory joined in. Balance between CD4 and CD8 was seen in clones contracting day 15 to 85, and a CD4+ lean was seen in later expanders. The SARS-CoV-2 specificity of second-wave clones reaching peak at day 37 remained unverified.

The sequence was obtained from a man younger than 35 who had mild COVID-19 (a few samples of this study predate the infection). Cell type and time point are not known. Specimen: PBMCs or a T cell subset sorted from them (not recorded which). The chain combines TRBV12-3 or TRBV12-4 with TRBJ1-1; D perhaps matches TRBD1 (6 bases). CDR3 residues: CASILLGGTEAFF. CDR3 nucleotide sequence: TGTGCCAGCATCTTACTAGGGGGAACTGAAGCTTTCTTT.